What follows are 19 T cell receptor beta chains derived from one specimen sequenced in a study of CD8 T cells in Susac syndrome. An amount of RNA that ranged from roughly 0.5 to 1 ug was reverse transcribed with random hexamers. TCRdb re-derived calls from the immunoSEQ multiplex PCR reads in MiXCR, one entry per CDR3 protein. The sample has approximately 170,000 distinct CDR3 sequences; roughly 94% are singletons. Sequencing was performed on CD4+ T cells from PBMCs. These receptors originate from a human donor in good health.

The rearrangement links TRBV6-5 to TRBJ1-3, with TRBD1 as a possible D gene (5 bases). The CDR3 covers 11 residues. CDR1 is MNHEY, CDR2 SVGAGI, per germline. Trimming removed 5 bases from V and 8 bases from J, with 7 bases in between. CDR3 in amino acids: CASSQGYTIYF. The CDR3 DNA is TGTGCCAGCAGTCAGGGCTACACCATATATTTT.

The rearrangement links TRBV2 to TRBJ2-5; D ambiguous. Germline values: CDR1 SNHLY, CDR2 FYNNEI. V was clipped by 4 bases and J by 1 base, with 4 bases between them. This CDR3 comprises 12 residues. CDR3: CASSVGQETQYF. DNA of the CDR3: TGTGCCAGCAGTGTGGGCCAAGAGACCCAGTACTTC. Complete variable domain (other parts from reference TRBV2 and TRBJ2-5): EPEVTQTPSHQVTQMGQEVILRCVPISNHLYFYWYRQILGQKVEFLVSFYNNEISEKSEIFDDQFSVERPDGSNFTLKIRSTKLEDSAMYFCASSVGQETQYFGPGTRLLVL.

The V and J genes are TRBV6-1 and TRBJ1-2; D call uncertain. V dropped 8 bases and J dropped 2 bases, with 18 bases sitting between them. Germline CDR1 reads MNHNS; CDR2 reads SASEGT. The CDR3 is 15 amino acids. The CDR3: CASQSGPAGNYGYTF. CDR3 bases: TGTGCCAGCCAATCCGGTCCCGCGGGGAACTATGGCTACACCTTC.

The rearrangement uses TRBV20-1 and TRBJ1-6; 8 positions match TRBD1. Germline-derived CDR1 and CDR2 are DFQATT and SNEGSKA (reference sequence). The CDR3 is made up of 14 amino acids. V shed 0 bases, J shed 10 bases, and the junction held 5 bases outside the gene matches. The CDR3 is CSARDDRGRSPLHF. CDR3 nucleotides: TGCAGTGCTAGAGACGACAGGGGTCGATCACCCCTCCACTTT.

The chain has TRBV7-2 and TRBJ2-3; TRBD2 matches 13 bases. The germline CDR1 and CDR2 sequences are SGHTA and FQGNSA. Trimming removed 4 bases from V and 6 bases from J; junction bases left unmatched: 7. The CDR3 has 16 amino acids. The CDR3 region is CASSSGLAGDLDTQYF. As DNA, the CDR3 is TGTGCCAGCAGCTCCGGACTAGCGGGGGATCTCGATACGCAGTATTTT. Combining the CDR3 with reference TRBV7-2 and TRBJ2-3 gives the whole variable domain GAGVSQSPSNKVTEKGKDVELRCDPISGHTALYWYRQSLGQGLEFLIYFQGNSAPDKSGLPSDRFSAERTGGSVSTLTIQRTQQEDSAVYLCASSSGLAGDLDTQYFGPGTRLTVL.

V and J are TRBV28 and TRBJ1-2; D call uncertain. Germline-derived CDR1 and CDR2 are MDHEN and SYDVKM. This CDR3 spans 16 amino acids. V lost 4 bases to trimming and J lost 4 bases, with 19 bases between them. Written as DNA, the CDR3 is TGTGCCAGCAGTTACCCCCAGGAAATCGGCGTCTATGGCTACACCTTC. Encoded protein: CASSYPQEIGVYGYTF.

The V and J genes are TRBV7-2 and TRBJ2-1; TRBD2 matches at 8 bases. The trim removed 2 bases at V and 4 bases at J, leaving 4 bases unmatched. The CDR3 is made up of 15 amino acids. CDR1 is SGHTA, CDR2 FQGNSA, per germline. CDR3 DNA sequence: TGTGCCAGCAGCTTATATAGCGGGGTTTACAATGAGCAGTTCTTC. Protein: CASSLYSGVYNEQFF.

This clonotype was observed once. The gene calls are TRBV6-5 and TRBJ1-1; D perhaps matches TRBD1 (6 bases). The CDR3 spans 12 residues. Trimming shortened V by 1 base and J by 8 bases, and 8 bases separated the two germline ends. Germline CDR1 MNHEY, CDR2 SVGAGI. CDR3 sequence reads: CASSYLTGEAFF. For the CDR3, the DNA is TGTGCCAGCAGTTACTTAACAGGGGAAGCTTTCTTT.

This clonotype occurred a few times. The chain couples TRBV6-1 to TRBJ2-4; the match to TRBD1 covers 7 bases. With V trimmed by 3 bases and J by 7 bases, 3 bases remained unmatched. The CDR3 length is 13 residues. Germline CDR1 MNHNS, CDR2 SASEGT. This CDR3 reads CASSETGKNIQYF. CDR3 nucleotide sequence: TGTGCCAGCAGTGAGACAGGGAAGAACATTCAGTACTTC.

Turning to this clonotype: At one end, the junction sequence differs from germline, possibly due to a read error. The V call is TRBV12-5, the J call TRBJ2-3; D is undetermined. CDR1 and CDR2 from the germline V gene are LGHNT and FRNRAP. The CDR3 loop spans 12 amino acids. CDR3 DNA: TGTGCTAGTGTTTTGGTTGGAGATACGCAGTATTTT. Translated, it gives CASVLVGDTQYF.

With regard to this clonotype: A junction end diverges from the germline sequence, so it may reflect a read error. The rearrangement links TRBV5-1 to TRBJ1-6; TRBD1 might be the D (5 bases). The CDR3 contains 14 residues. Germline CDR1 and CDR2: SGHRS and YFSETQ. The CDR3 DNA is TGCGCCAGCAGCTTAGGGGCGGATAATTCACCCCTCCATTTT. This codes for CASSLGADNSPLHF. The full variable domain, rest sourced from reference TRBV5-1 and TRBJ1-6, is KAGVTQTPRYLIKTRGQQVTLSCSPISGHRSVSWYQQTPGQGLQFLFEYFSETQRNKGNFPGRFSGRQFSNSRSEMNVSTLELGDSALYLCASSLGADNSPLHFGNGTRLTVT.

The chain's CDR3 is CASSPGQAAGELFF. CDR3 sequence (DNA): TGCGCCAGCAGCCCGGGACAGGCGGCCGGGGAGCTGTTTTTT. V is TRBV5-1 and J is TRBJ2-2, with 8 bases aligning to TRBD1. In germline, CDR1 is SGHRS, CDR2 YFSETQ. CDR3 length equals 14 residues. Germline trimming cut 4 bases from V and 6 bases from J; bases unmatched to any gene: 5. Full variable domain (missing parts from reference TRBV5-1 and TRBJ2-2): KAGVTQTPRYLIKTRGQQVTLSCSPISGHRSVSWYQQTPGQGLQFLFEYFSETQRNKGNFPGRFSGRQFSNSRSEMNVSTLELGDSALYLCASSPGQAAGELFFGEGSRLTVL.

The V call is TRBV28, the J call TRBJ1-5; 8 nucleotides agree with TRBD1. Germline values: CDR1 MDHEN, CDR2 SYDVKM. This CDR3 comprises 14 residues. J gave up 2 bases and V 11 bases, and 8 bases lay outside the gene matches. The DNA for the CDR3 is TGTGCCCTTTCCAGGGGGCTTGGCAATCAGCCCCAGCATTTT. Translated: CALSRGLGNQPQHF.

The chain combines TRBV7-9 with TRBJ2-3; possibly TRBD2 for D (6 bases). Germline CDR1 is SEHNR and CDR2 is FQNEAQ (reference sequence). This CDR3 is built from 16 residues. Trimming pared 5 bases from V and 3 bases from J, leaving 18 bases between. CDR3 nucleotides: TGTGCCAGCAGCCCCCTCCAGACTAGACCAACAGATACGCAGTATTTT. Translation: CASSPLQTRPTDTQYF. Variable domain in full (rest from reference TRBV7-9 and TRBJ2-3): DTGVSQNPRHKITKRGQNVTFRCDPISEHNRLYWYRQTLGQGPEFLTYFQNEAQLEKSRLLSDRFSAERPKGSFSTLEIQRTEQGDSAMYLCASSPLQTRPTDTQYFGPGTRLTVL.

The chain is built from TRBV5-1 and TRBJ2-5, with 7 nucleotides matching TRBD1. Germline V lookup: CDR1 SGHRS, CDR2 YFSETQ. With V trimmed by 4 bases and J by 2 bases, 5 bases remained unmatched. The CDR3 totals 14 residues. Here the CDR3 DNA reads TGCGCCAGCAGCCCGGGACAGCGGCAAGAGACCCAGTACTTC. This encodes CASSPGQRQETQYF.

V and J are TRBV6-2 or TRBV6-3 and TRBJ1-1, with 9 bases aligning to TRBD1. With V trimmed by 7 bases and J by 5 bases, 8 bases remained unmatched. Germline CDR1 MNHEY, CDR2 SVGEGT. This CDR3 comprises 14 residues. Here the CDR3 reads CASNPGTGKTEAFF. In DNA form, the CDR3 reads TGTGCCAGCAACCCCGGGACAGGGAAGACTGAAGCTTTCTTT.

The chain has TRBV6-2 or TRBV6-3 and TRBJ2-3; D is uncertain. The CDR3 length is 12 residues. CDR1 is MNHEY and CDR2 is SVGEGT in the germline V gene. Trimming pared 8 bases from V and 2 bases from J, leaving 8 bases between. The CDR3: CASAFPTDTQYF. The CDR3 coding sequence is TGTGCCAGCGCGTTCCCCACAGATACGCAGTATTTT.

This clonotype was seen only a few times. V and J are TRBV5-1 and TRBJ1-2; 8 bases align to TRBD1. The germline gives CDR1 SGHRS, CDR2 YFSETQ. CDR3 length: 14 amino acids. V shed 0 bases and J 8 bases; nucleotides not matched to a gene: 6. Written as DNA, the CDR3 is TGCGCCAGCAGCTTGGGCGGACAGGGAGCCGGCTACACCTTC. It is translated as CASSLGGQGAGYTF.

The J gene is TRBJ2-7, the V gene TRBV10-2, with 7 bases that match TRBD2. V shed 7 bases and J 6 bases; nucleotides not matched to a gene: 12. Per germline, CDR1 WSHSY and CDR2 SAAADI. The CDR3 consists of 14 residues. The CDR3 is CASMDRGGRGEQYF. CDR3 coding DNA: TGCGCCAGCATGGATCGGGGAGGGAGGGGCGAGCAGTACTTC.